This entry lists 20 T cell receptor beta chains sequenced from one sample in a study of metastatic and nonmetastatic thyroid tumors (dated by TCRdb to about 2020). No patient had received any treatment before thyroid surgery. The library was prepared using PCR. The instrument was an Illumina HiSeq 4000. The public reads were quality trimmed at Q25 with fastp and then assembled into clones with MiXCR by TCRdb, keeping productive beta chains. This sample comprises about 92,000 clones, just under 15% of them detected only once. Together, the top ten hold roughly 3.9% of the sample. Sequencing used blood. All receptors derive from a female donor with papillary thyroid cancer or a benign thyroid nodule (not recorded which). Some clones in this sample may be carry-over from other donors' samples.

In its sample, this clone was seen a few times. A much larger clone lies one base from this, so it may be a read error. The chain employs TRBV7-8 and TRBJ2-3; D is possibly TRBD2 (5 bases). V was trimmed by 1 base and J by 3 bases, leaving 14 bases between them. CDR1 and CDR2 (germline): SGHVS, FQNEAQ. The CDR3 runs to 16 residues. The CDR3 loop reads CASSLGRGGWTDTQYF. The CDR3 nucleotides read TGTGCCAGCAGCTTAGGTAGAGGAGGCTGGACAGATACGCAGTATTTT.

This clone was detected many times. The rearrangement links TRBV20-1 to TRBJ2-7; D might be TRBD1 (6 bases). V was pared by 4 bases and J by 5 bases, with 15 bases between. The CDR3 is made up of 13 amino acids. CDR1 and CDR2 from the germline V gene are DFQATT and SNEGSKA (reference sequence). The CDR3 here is CSAKQGSKNEQYF. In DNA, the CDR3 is TGCAGTGCTAAACAGGGTAGTAAGAACGAGCAGTACTTC.

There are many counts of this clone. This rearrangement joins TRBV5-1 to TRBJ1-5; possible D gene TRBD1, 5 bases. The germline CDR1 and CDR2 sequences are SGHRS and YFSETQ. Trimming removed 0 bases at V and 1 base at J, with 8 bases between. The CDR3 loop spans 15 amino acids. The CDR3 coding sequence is TGCGCCAGCAGCTTGGTTTCAGGGAGCAATCAGCCCCAGCATTTT. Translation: CASSLVSGSNQPQHF.

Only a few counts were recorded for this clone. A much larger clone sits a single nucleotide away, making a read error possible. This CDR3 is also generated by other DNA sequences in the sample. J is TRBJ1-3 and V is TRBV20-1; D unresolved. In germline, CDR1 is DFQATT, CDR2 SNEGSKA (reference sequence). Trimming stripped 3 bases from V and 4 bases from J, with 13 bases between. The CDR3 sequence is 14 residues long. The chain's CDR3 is CSASRGTSGNTIYF. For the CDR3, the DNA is TGCAGTGCTAGTCGGGGAACCTCCGGAAACACCATATATTTT.

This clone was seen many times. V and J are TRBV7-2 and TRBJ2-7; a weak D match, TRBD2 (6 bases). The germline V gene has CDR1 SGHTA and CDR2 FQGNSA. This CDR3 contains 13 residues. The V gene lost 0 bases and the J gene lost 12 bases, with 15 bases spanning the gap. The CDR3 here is CASSLAQVGGWYF. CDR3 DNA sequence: TGTGCCAGCAGCTTAGCCCAAGTGGGGGGATGGTACTTC.

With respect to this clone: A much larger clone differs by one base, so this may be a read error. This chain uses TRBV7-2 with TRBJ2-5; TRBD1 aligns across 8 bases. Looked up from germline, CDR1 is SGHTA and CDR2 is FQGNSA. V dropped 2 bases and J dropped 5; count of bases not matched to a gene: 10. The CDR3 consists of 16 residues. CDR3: CASSLQGALVGETQYF. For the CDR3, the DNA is TGTGCCAGCAGCTTACAGGGGGCCCTGGTAGGGGAGACCCAGTACTTC.

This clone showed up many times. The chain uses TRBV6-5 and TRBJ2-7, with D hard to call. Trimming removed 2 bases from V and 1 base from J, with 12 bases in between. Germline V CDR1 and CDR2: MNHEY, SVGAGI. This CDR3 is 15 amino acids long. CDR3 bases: TGTGCCAGCAGTTACGGGCGCATCCTTTCCTACGAGCAGTACTTC. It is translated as CASSYGRILSYEQYF.

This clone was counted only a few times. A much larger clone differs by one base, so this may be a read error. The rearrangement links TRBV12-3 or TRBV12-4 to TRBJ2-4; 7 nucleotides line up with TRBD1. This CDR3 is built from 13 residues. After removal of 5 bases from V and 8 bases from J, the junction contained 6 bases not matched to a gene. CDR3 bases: TGTGCCAGCAGTCGACAGGGTTTTTACATTCAGTACTTC. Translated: CASSRQGFYIQYF.

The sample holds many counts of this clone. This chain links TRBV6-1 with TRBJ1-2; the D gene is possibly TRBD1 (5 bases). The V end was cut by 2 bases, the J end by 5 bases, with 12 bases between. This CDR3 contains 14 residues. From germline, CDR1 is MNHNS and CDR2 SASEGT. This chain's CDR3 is CASSERDSLYGYTF. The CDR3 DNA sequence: TGTGCCAGCAGTGAACGAGACAGCCTTTATGGCTACACCTTC.

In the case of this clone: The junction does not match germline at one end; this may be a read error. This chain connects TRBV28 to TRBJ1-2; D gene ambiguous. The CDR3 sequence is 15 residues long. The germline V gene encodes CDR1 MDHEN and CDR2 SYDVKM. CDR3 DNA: TGCGCCAGCAGTTTAAAGGAGGCCAGCAACTATGGCTACACCTTC. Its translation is CASSLKEASNYGYTF.

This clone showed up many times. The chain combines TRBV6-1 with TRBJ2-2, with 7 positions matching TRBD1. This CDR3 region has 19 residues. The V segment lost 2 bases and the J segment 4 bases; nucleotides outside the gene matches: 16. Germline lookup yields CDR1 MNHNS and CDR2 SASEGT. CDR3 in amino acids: CASSELGWTGSKTTGELFF. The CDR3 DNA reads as TGTGCCAGCAGTGAATTGGGATGGACAGGCTCTAAGACCACCGGGGAGCTGTTTTTT.

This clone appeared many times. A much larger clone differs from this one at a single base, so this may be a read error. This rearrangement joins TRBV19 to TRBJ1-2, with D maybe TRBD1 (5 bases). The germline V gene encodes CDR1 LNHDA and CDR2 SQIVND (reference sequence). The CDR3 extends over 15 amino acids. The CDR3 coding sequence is TGTGCCAGTAGTCTAACCCTGGGGCAGAACTATGACTACACCTTC. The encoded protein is CASSLTLGQNYDYTF.

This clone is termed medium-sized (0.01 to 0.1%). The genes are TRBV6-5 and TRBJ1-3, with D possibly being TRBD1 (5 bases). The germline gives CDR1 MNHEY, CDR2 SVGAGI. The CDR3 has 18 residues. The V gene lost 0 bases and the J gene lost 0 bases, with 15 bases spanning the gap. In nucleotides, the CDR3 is TGTGCCAGCAGTTACTCAATATGGGGACTCAGCTCTGGAAACACCATATATTTT. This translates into CASSYSIWGLSSGNTIYF.

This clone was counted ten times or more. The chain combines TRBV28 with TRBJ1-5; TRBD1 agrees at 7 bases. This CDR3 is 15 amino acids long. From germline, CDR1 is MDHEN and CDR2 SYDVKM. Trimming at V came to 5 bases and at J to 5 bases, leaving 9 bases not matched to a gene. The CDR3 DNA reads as TGTGCCAGCAGTCCCCAAGAAGGGGGCCATCAGCCCCAGCATTTT. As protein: CASSPQEGGHQPQHF.

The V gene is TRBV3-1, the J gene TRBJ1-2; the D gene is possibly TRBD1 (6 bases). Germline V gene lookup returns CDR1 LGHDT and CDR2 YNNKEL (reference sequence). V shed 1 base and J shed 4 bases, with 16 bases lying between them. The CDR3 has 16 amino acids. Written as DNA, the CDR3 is TGTGCCAGCAGCCAAGGGGGGGGCAGGAGGGTCTATGGCTACACCTTC. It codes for CASSQGGGRRVYGYTF.

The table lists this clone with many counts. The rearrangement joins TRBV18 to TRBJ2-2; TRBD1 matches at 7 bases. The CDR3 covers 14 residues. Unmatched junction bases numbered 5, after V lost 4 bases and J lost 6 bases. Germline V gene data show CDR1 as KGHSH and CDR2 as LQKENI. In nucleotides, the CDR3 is TGTGCCAGCTCACGGGGACAGCCCTCCGGGGAGCTGTTTTTT. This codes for CASSRGQPSGELFF. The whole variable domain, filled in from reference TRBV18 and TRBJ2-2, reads NAGVMQNPRHLVRRRGQEARLRCSPMKGHSHVYWYRQLPEEGLKFMVYLQKENIIDESGMPKERFSAEFPKEGPSILRIQQVVRGDSAAYFCASSRGQPSGELFFGEGSRLTVL.

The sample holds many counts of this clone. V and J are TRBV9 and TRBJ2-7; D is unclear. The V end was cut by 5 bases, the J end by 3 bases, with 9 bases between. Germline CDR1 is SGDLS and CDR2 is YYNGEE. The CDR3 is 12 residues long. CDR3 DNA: TGTGCCAGCAGTCCGGACGACTACGAGCAGTACTTC. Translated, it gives CASSPDDYEQYF.

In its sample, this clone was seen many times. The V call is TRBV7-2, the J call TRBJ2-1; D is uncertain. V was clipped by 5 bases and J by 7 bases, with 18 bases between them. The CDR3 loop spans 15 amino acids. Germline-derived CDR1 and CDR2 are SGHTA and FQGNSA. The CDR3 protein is CASSTDGLGLNEQFF. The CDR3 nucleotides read TGTGCCAGCAGCACCGACGGCCTTGGGCTGAATGAGCAGTTCTTC.

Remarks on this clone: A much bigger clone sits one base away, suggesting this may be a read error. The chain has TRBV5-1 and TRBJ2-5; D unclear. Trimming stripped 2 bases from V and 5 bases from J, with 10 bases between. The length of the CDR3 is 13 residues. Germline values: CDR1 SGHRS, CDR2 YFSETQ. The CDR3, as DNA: TGCGCCAGCAGCTTAAGGAGCCACGAGACCCAGTACTTC. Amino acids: CASSLRSHETQYF.

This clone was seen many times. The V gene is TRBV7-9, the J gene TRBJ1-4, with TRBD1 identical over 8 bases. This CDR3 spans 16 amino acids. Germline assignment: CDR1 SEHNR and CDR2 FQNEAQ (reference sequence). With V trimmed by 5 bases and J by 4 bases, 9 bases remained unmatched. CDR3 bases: TGTGCCAGCAGCCCTAATCAGGGGGCGGTTAATGAAAAACTGTTTTTT. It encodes CASSPNQGAVNEKLFF.